These 4 T cell receptor beta chains originate from one sample sequenced in a study of blood T cell repertoires in COVID-19. The assay was immunoSEQ multiplex PCR, and TCRdb's table has in-frame clones only and misses some. This table has 150,000 or so clones, approximately 83% appearing once. The sample comprised PBMCs or T cells enriched from blood (not recorded which). Receptors were obtained from a man between 65 and 79 years old who had been exposed to COVID-19.

J is TRBJ2-7 and V is TRBV7-2; 8 bases map to TRBD2. The trim removed 4 bases at V and 2 bases at J, leaving 7 bases unmatched. The germline V gene encodes CDR1 SGHTA and CDR2 FQGNSA. This CDR3 region has 15 residues. DNA of the CDR3: TGTGCCAGCAGCTCACTAGCGGATCCCCCCTACGAGCAGTACTTC. Protein sequence: CASSSLADPPYEQYF.

The chain carries TRBV18 and TRBJ1-5, with D possibly TRBD1 on 6 matching bases. Per the germline V gene, CDR1 is KGHSH and CDR2 is LQKENI. CDR3 length: 13 amino acids. Trimming pared 3 bases from V and 7 bases from J, leaving 10 bases between. CDR3 nucleotide sequence: TGTGCCAGCTCACCCAGCGGGGGCCAGCCCCAGCATTTT. It codes for CASSPSGGQPQHF.

The V call is TRBV7-2, the J call TRBJ1-2; D unclear. Trimming left V 1 base short and J 4 bases short, with 13 bases between. Per the germline V gene, CDR1 is SGHTA and CDR2 is FQGNSA. This CDR3 is built from 15 residues. This CDR3 is CASSLGYGSTYGYTF. The CDR3 DNA reads TGTGCCAGCAGCTTAGGGTATGGGAGTACCTATGGCTACACCTTC. Drawing the rest from reference TRBV7-2 and TRBJ1-2, the complete variable domain is GAGVSQSPSNKVTEKGKDVELRCDPISGHTALYWYRQSLGQGLEFLIYFQGNSAPDKSGLPSDRFSAERTGGSVSTLTIQRTQQEDSAVYLCASSLGYGSTYGYTFGSGTRLTVV.

The rearrangement joins TRBV6-5 to TRBJ1-4; D is perhaps TRBD1 (6 bases). Per germline, CDR1 MNHEY and CDR2 SVGAGI. Trimming took off 6 bases at V and 7 bases at J, with 18 bases between the two ends. The CDR3 contains 15 residues. CDR3 protein: CASRITGSWPEKLFF. The CDR3, as DNA: TGTGCCAGCAGGATAACAGGGAGTTGGCCTGAAAAACTGTTTTTT.